This entry concerns a single TCR beta chain. Via MiXCR, TCRdb re-called the RACE reads, giving one row per CDR3 protein. The sample has some 70,000 distinct CDR3 sequences; approximately 9.9% are singletons. Time point given: pre-sensitization, week 0. Sample treatment: therapeutic diphenylcyclopropenone sensitization with weekly scalp DPC. This entry is derived from a study of human T cells and chemical hapten exposure. V lost 8 bases and J lost 5; bases outside the gene matches: 8. The CDR3 spans 13 residues. Looked up from germline, CDR1 is MNHEY and CDR2 is SMNVEV (reference sequence). The chain joins TRBV27 to TRBJ2-7, with 8 positions matching TRBD2. The clonotype comes from a woman between 50 and 59 years old with alopecia areata. Some clones in this sample may be carry-over from other donors' samples. Here the sequenced sample was whole blood, taken in connection with sensitization to the hapten diphenylcyclopropenone (DPC). The CDR3 loop is CASRGSGSNEQYF. Here the CDR3 DNA reads TGTGCCAGCCGGGGGAGCGGGAGTAACGAGCAGTACTTC.